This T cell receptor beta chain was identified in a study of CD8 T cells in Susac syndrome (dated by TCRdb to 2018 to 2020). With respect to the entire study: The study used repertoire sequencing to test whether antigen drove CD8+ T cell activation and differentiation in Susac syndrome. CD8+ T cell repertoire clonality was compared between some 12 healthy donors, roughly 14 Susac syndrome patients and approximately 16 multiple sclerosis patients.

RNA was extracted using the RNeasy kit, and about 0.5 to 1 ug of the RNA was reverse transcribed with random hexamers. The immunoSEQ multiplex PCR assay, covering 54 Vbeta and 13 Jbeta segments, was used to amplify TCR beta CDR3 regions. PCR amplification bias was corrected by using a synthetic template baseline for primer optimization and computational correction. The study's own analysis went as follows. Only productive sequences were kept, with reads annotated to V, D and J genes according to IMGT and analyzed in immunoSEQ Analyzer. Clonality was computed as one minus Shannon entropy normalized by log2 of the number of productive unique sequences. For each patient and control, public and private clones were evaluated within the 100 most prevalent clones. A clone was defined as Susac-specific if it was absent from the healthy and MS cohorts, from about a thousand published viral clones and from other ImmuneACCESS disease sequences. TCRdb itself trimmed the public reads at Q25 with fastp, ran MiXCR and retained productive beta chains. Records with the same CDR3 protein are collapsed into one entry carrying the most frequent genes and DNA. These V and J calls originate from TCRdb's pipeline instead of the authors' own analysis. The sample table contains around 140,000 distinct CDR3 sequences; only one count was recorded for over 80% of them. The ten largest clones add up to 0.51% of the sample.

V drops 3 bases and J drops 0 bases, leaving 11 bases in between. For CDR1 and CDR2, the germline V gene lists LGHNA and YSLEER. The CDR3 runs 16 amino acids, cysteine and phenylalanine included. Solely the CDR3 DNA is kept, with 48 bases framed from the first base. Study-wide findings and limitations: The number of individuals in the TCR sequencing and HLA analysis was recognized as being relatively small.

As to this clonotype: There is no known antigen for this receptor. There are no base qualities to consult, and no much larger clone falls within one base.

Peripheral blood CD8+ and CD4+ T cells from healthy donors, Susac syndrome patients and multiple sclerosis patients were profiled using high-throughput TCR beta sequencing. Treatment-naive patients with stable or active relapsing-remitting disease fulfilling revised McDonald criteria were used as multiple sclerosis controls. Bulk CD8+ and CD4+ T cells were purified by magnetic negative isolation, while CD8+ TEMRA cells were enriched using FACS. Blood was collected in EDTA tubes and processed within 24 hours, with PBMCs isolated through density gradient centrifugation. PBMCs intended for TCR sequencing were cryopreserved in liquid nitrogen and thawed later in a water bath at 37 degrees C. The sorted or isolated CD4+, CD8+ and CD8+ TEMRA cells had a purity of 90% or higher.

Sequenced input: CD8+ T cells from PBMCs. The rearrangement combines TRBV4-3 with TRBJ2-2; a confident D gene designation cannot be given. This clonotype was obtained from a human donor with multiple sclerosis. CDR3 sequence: CASSHQETANTGELFF. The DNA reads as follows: TGCGCCAGCAGCCACCAGGAAACCGCGAACACCGGGGAGCTGTTTTTT.